This record concerns one T cell receptor beta chain sequence. Its antigen is unknown. Looked up from germline, CDR1 is SEHNR and CDR2 is FQNEAQ (reference sequence). The CDR3 is 15 amino acids. With 5 bases removed from V and 7 bases from J, the gap between germline ends came to 15 bases. The data belong to a study of Ad26.COV2.S vaccination and SARS-CoV-2 variants. Study-wide background: Ad26.COV2.S shots went into the muscle once or twice, 56 days apart. Study observations and caveats: The TCR breadth and depth analyses may have understated or missed part of the total T cell responses. Among vaccine recipients, spike-specific TCR breadth exceeded that of placebo recipients.

Treatment defined: 15 to 20 received Ad26.COV2.S at low or high dose, single or two shots; 5 received placebo; per-sample allocation not given. Material that was analyzed had been drawn on day 63 after the first vaccine or placebo injection. This adult donor, from Boston, was 18-55 years old. Method: immunoSEQ multiplex PCR; TCRdb's copy keeps in-frame clones and lacks some. The sample has some 370,000 clones; around four fifths are singletons. The source material was peripheral blood, sampled in a trial of Ad26.COV2.S vaccine versus placebo. The rearrangement links TRBV7-9 to TRBJ1-6, with unresolved D. This clonotype was obtained from a person between 18 and 65 years old who received the Ad26.COV2.S COVID-19 vaccine or a placebo. CDR3 protein: CASSPIASPNSPLHF. Written as DNA, the CDR3 is TGTGCCAGCAGCCCGATTGCGTCCCCCAATTCACCCCTCCACTTT.